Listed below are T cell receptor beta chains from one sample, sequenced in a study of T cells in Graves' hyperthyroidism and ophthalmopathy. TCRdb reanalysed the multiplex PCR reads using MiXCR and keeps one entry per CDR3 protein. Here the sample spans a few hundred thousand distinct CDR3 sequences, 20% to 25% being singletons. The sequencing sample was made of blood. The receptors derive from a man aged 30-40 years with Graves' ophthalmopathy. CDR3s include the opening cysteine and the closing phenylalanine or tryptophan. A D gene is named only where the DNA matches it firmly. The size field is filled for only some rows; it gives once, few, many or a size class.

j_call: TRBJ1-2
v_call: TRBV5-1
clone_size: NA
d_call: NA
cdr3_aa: CASSSSGPTSNYGYTF
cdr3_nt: TGCGCCAGCAGCTCCTCTGGTCCGACTTCTAACTATGGCTACACCTTC

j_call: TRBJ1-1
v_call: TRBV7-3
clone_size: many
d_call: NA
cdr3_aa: CASSLIPPGAGRGRTEAFF
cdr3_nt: TGTGCCAGCAGCTTAATACCCCCCGGGGCAGGGAGAGGGAGGACTGAAGCTTTCTTT

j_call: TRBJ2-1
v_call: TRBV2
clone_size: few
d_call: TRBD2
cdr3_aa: CACREGRVNEQFF
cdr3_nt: TGTGCCTGCAGGGAGGGGCGAGTTAATGAGCAGTTCTTC

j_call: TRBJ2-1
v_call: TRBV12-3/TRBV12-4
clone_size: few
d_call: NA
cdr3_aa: CASTPPGSRSEQFF
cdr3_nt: TGTGCCAGCACCCCACCGGGGTCCCGTAGTGAGCAGTTCTTC

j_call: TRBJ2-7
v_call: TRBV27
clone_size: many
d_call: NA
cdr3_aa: CASSDTTPSYEQYF
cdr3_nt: TGTGCCAGCAGTGATACTACACCCAGCTACGAGCAGTACTTC

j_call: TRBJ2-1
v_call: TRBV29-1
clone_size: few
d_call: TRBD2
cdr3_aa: CSVASGGTINEQFF
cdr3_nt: TGCAGCGTTGCAAGCGGGGGTACTATCAATGAGCAGTTCTTC

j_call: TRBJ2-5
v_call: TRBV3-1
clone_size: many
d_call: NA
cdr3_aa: CASSQGIGFETQYF
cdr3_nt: TGTGCCAGCAGCCAAGGAATAGGCTTTGAGACCCAGTACTTC

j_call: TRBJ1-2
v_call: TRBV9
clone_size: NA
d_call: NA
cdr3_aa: CASSGTGSTAYGYTF
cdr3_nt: TGTGCCAGCAGCGGCACAGGGAGTACCGCCTATGGCTACACCTTC

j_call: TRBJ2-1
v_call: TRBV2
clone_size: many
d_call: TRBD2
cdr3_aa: CASTREAGNEQFF
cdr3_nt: TGTGCCAGCACGCGGGAGGCGGGGAATGAGCAGTTCTTC

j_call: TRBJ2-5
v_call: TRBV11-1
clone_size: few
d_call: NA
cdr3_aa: CASSFRTVQETQYF
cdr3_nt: TGTGCCAGCAGCTTTCGGACAGTTCAAGAGACCCAGTACTTC

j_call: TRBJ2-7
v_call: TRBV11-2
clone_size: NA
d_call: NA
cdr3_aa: CASKQPGGAAYEQYF
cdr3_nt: TGTGCCAGCAAACAGCCAGGCGGGGCCGCCTACGAGCAGTACTTC

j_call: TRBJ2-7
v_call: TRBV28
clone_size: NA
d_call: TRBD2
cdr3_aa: CASSLLVHRRTSGYSYEQYF
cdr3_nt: TGTGCCAGCAGTTTATTAGTGCATCGGCGGACTAGCGGCTATTCCTACGAGCAGTACTTC

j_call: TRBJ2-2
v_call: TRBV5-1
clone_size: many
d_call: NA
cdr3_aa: CASSRGADTGELFF
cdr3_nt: TGCGCCAGCAGCCGAGGAGCGGACACCGGGGAGCTGTTTTTT

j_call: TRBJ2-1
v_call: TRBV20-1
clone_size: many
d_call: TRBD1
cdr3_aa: CSAGRQGRIYNEQFF
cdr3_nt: TGCAGTGCCGGACGACAGGGTAGAATCTACAATGAGCAGTTCTTC

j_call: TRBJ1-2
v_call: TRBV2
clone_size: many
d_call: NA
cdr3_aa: CASSDRTAFYTF
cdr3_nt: TGTGCCAGCAGTGACCGGACTGCCTTCTACACCTTC

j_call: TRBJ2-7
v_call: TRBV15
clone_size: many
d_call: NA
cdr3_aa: CATSRQETGSYEQYF
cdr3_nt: TGTGCCACCAGCAGACAGGAAACAGGGAGCTACGAGCAGTACTTC

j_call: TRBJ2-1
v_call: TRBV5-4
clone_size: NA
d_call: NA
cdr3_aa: CASSFNYEQFF
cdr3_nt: TGTGCCAGCAGCTTTAACTATGAGCAGTTCTTC

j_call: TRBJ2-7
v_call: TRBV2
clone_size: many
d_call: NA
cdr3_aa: CASGGTEQYF
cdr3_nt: TGTGCCAGCGGGGGGACAGAGCAGTACTTC

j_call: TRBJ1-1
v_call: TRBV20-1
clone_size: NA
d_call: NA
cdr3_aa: CSARDSRDTEAFF
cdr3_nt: TGCAGTGCTAGAGATTCCCGGGACACTGAAGCTTTCTTT

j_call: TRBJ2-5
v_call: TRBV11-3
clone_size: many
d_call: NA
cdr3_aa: CASSVIATVGETQYF
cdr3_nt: TGTGCCAGCAGCGTTATTGCGACCGTAGGGGAGACCCAGTACTTC

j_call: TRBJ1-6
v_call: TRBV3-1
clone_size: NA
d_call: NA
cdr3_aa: CASSQFMSSYNSPLHF
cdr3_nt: TGTGCCAGCAGCCAGTTCATGAGCTCCTATAATTCACCCCTCCACTTT

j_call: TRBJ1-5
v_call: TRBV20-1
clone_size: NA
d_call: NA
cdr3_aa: CSARRGAGENQPQHF
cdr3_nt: TGCAGTGCTAGAAGGGGGGCCGGGGAGAATCAGCCCCAGCATTTT

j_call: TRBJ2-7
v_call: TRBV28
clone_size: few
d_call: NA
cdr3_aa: CASSLLGTYEQYF
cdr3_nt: TGTGCCAGCAGTTTACTGGGGACCTACGAGCAGTACTTC

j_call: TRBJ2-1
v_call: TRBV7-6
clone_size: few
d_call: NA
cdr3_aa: CASSLVGGIKYNEQFF
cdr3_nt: TGTGCCAGCAGCTTAGTTGGCGGGATAAAATACAATGAGCAGTTCTTC

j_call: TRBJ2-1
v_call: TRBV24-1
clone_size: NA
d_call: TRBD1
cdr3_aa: CATSTGGSGARWFF
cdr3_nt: TGTGCCACCAGTACAGGGGGCTCGGGGGCCCGATGGTTCTTC

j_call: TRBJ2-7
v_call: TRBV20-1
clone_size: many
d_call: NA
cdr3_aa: CSASLRPTYEQYF
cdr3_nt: TGCAGTGCTAGTCTACGGCCGACATACGAGCAGTACTTC

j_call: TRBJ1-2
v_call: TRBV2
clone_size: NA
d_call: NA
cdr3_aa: CVSSEVAGPYGYTF
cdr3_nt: TGTGTCAGCAGTGAGGTGGCAGGTCCCTATGGATACACCTTC

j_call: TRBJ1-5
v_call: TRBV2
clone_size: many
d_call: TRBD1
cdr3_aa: CASSEQGAIQPQHF
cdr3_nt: TGTGCCAGCAGTGAACAGGGGGCAATTCAGCCCCAGCATTTT

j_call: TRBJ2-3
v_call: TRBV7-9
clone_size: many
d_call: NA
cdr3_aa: CASSGRASTSTDTQYF
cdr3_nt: TGTGCCAGCAGCGGAAGAGCGAGTACTAGCACAGATACGCAGTATTTT

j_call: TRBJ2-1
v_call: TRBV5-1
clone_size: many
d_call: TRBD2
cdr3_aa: CASSLTSGSPLEQFF
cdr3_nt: TGCGCCAGCAGCTTAACTAGCGGGAGCCCCCTTGAGCAGTTCTTC

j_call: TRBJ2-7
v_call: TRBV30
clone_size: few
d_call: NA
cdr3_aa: CAWSQKGGQYF
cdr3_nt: TGTGCCTGGAGCCAAAAGGGCGGGCAGTACTTC